These 28 T cell receptor beta chains came from one sample sequenced in a study of CD8 T cells in Susac syndrome. Reverse transcription of about 0.45 to 1 ug RNA was carried out with random hexamers. MiXCR was run by TCRdb on the immunoSEQ multiplex PCR reads, yielding one entry per CDR3 protein. The table lists over 150,000 distinct CDR3 sequences, just under 95% of them singletons. The sample was CD4+ T cells from PBMCs. The receptor source for this set is a human donor with Susac syndrome.

The chain couples TRBV20-1 to TRBJ2-7; D unresolved. With 6 bases removed from V and 2 bases from J, the gap between germline ends came to 26 bases. Germline V gene data show CDR1 as DFQATT and CDR2 as SNEGSKA (reference sequence). CDR3 length equals 17 residues. The CDR3 sequence is CSATIGLGPPRTYEQYF. CDR3 nucleotide sequence: TGCAGTGCAACTATCGGCCTGGGCCCACCGAGGACCTACGAGCAGTACTTC.

This chain joins TRBV5-6 and TRBJ1-2; 8 positions agree with TRBD1. The V segment lost 7 bases and the J segment 5 bases; nucleotides outside the gene matches: 10. Germline CDR1 SGHDT, CDR2 YYEEEE. The CDR3 extends over 14 amino acids. CDR3 region: CASRPTGALYGYTF. The CDR3 coding sequence is TGTGCCAGCCGGCCGACAGGGGCGTTGTATGGCTACACCTTC.

The V call is TRBV4-2, the J call TRBJ2-3, with 11 bases lining up with TRBD2. Germline V gives CDR1 LGHNA, CDR2 YNFKEQ. This CDR3 contains 14 residues. V gave up 4 bases and J gave up 3 bases; unmatched junction bases: 0. The DNA of the CDR3 is TGTGCCAGCAGCCGGACTAGCGGGACAGATACGCAGTATTTT. Protein sequence: CASSRTSGTDTQYF.

The genes are TRBV6-6 and TRBJ2-5; TRBD1 agrees at 11 bases. Trimming removed 4 bases from V and 7 bases from J; junction bases left unmatched: 2. Germline V gene lookup returns CDR1 MNHNY and CDR2 SVGAGI (reference sequence). This CDR3 comprises 13 residues. The CDR3 protein is CASSSGTGGTQYF. The CDR3 nucleotides are TGTGCCAGCAGTTCCGGGACAGGGGGGACCCAGTACTTC.

The chain is built from TRBV12-3 or TRBV12-4 and TRBJ2-1, with TRBD2 matching over 9 bases. The CDR3 is 16 amino acids. V gave up 4 bases and J gave up 0 bases; unmatched junction bases: 4. The DNA for the CDR3 is TGTGCCAGCAGTTATAAGCGGGGGGACTCCTACAATGAGCAGTTCTTC. The encoded protein is CASSYKRGDSYNEQFF.

This sequence joins TRBV9 and TRBJ2-5, with unresolved D. The CDR3 has 13 amino acids. Germline V lookup: CDR1 SGDLS, CDR2 YYNGEE. V lost 1 base, J lost 5 bases, and 9 bases lay in between. The CDR3 region has the DNA TGTGCCAGCAGCGTATCGCCTTTGGAGACCCAGTACTTC. As protein: CASSVSPLETQYF.

This clonotype was found once. The gene calls are TRBV7-9 and TRBJ1-1; a possible D gene is TRBD1 (5 bases). CDR3 length equals 14 residues. Trimming stripped 0 bases from V and 6 bases from J, with 11 bases between. Germline CDR1 SEHNR, CDR2 FQNEAQ (reference sequence). The CDR3, as DNA: TGTGCCAGCAGCTTAGCGGTGGGCAGGGCTGAAGCTTTCTTT. Translated, it gives CASSLAVGRAEAFF.

The chain carries TRBV5-1 and TRBJ1-1; D ambiguous. Germline V gene data show CDR1 as SGHRS and CDR2 as YFSETQ. CDR3 length: 15 amino acids. V gave up 0 bases and J gave up 2 bases, with 11 bases separating them. CDR3 in DNA: TGCGCCAGCAGCTTGGGGCCTGCAGTAAACACTGAAGCTTTCTTT. It codes for CASSLGPAVNTEAFF.

The chain combines TRBV4-2 with TRBJ2-7; 10 nucleotides line up with TRBD1. Unmatched junction bases numbered 4, after V lost 2 bases and J lost 3 bases. Germline V gives CDR1 LGHNA, CDR2 YNFKEQ. The CDR3 sequence is 15 residues long. CDR3 region: CASSQIRDRGYEQYF. The CDR3, as DNA: TGTGCCAGCAGCCAAATCCGGGACAGGGGCTACGAGCAGTACTTC.

This chain uses TRBV30 with TRBJ1-1, with a weak D call TRBD1 (5 bases). Germline assignment: CDR1 GTSNPN and CDR2 SVGIG (reference sequence). CDR3 length equals 13 residues. The V gene lost 2 bases and the J gene lost 4 bases, with 11 bases spanning the gap. CDR3 sequence: CAWSYQGFTEAFF. The CDR3 DNA reads TGTGCCTGGAGTTATCAGGGATTCACTGAAGCTTTCTTT.

The chain is built from TRBV30 and TRBJ1-2, with TRBD1 matching over 7 bases. The CDR3 runs to 14 residues. V was clipped by 7 bases and J by 5 bases; unmatched bases: 13. Germline CDR1 GTSNPN, CDR2 SVGIG (reference sequence). CDR3 region: CASLGIGGGYGYTF. The CDR3 nucleotides read TGTGCCTCCCTGGGTATAGGGGGCGGGTATGGCTACACCTTC.

This chain uses TRBV20-1 with TRBJ2-5; TRBD2 agrees at 15 bases. J lost 5 bases, V lost 5 bases, and 9 bases had no gene match. This CDR3 comprises 16 residues. Germline CDR1 and CDR2: DFQATT and SNEGSKA (reference sequence). Here the CDR3 reads CSAPRTSGRAGETQYF. Written as DNA, the CDR3 is TGCAGTGCTCCGCGGACTAGCGGGAGGGCTGGGGAGACCCAGTACTTC.

The rearrangement links TRBV6-1 to TRBJ1-2; TRBD1 aligns across 7 bases. The germline CDR1 and CDR2 sequences are MNHNS and SASEGT. The CDR3 sequence is 15 residues long. The V segment lost 7 bases and the J segment 8 bases; nucleotides outside the gene matches: 16. CDR3 amino acids: CASMRAPKGARGYTF. CDR3 bases: TGTGCCAGCATGAGGGCCCCAAAGGGGGCGCGGGGCTACACCTTC.

The chain links TRBV27 to TRBJ1-2; D remains ambiguous. The V gene's germline CDR1 is MNHEY and CDR2 SMNVEV (reference sequence). CDR3 length: 13 residues. V dropped 5 bases and J dropped 11 bases, with 18 bases sitting between them. The CDR3 DNA reads TGTGCCAGCAGTACATCCCCCCAAGGACCTTACACCTTC. Its protein product is CASSTSPQGPYTF.

CDR3: CASKRTGIRGYTF. DNA for the CDR3: TGTGCCAGCAAACGGACAGGGATAAGGGGCTACACCTTC. The V and J genes are TRBV14 and TRBJ1-2; TRBD1 aligns across 8 bases. The germline V gene has CDR1 SGHDN and CDR2 FVKESK. Germline trimming cut 7 bases from V and 8 bases from J; bases unmatched to any gene: 9. CDR3 size: 13 residues. The entire variable domain, with the rest obtained from reference TRBV14 and TRBJ1-2, is as follows: EAGVTQFPSHSVIEKGQTVTLRCDPISGHDNLYWYRRVMGKEIKFLLHFVKESKQDESGMPNNRFLAERTGGTYSTLKVQPAELEDSGVYFCASKRTGIRGYTFGSGTRLTVV.

This CDR3 is CASIRAGGETQYF. The DNA of the CDR3 is TGTGCCTCGATACGAGCGGGGGGAGAGACCCAGTACTTC. The genes are TRBV30 and TRBJ2-5, with 9 bases identical to TRBD2. Germline CDR1 GTSNPN, CDR2 SVGIG (reference sequence). This CDR3 is built from 13 residues. With 7 bases clipped from V and 4 bases from J, the junction kept 7 bases outside the gene matches.

The chain has TRBV20-1 and TRBJ1-2, with D unclear. The CDR3 runs 11 residues. CDR1 DFQATT and CDR2 SNEGSKA come from the germline V gene (reference sequence). V was shortened by 0 bases and J by 5 bases, with 4 bases between the two germline ends. CDR3 nucleotide sequence: TGCAGTGCTAGAGACGGGTATGGCTACACCTTC. This sequence encodes CSARDGYGYTF.

The rearrangement joins TRBV3-1 to TRBJ2-5; the D gene is possibly TRBD1 (5 bases). Germline V gene data show CDR1 as LGHDT and CDR2 as YNNKEL (reference sequence). The CDR3 extends over 16 amino acids. The germline V and J ends were trimmed by 1 base and 1 base, with 13 bases remaining between them. The CDR3 DNA sequence: TGTGCCAGCAGCCAAGGATCAAGCCAGGGCCAAGAGACCCAGTACTTC. Protein: CASSQGSSQGQETQYF.

V is TRBV7-9 and J is TRBJ1-2; D perhaps matches TRBD1 (6 bases). The CDR3 extends over 17 amino acids. CDR1 and CDR2 from the germline V gene are SEHNR and FQNEAQ (reference sequence). The V gene lost 1 base and the J gene lost 3 bases, with 18 bases spanning the gap. The CDR3 spells CASSLEVRRNRDYGYTF. In DNA form, the CDR3 reads TGTGCCAGCAGCTTAGAGGTTAGGAGAAACAGGGACTATGGCTACACCTTC.

This chain uses TRBV19 with TRBJ2-1, with D possibly being TRBD1 (5 bases). CDR1 is LNHDA, CDR2 SQIVND, per germline (reference sequence). The V gene lost 5 bases and the J gene lost 6 bases, with 14 bases spanning the gap. The CDR3 covers 14 residues. DNA of the CDR3: TGTGCCAGTAGTTCCTCAGGGATAGGCAATGAGCAGTTCTTC. It specifies CASSSSGIGNEQFF.

The chain carries TRBV20-1 and TRBJ2-1, with D tentatively TRBD1 or TRBD2 (5 bases each). CDR1 is DFQATT and CDR2 is SNEGSKA in the germline V gene (reference sequence). The CDR3 runs to 17 residues. V was cut by 0 bases and J by 5 bases, with 20 bases left in between. Here the CDR3 reads CSARDYVWGTDDNEQFF. The CDR3 DNA sequence: TGCAGTGCTAGAGATTATGTTTGGGGGACCGATGACAATGAGCAGTTCTTC.

The chain is built from TRBV4-3 and TRBJ2-1; D call uncertain. V shed 3 bases and J shed 13 bases, with 16 bases lying between them. Germline lookup yields CDR1 LGHNA and CDR2 YSLEER. The CDR3 spans 13 residues. CDR3 loop: CASSQGPGRHQFF. The CDR3 bases are TGCGCCAGCAGCCAGGGCCCGGGCCGGCATCAGTTCTTC.

The genes are TRBV7-9 and TRBJ2-3; D is possibly TRBD1 (6 bases). The CDR3 extends over 15 amino acids. Germline V gene lookup returns CDR1 SEHNR and CDR2 FQNEAQ (reference sequence). Trimming took off 1 base at V and 2 bases at J, with 10 bases between the two ends. The CDR3 sequence: CASSLDRAFTDTQYF. The CDR3 DNA reads TGTGCCAGCAGCTTAGACAGGGCGTTCACAGATACGCAGTATTTT.

The chain couples TRBV15 to TRBJ2-3; D is perhaps TRBD1 or TRBD2 (6 bases each). Germline V gene lookup returns CDR1 LNHNV and CDR2 YYDKDF (reference sequence). The CDR3 is 15 amino acids. V was shortened by 2 bases and J by 5 bases, with 14 bases between the two germline ends. The CDR3 coding sequence is TGTGCCACCAGCAGATCCGGGGGCCAGGTAGATACGCAGTATTTT. Translating it yields CATSRSGGQVDTQYF.

V and J are TRBV30 and TRBJ2-1, with 9 bases aligning to TRBD2. The germline V gene encodes CDR1 GTSNPN and CDR2 SVGIG (reference sequence). This CDR3 is 15 amino acids long. V was clipped by 2 bases and J by 9 bases; unmatched bases: 11. In DNA, the CDR3 is TGTGCCTGGAGTAGCGCGGGAGGGTTCACTGGTGAGCAGTTCTTC. It codes for CAWSSAGGFTGEQFF. The full variable domain, completed using reference TRBV30 and TRBJ2-1, is SQTIHQWPATLVQPVGSPLSLECTVEGTSNPNLYWYRQAAGRGLQLLFYSVGIGQISSEVPQNLSASRPQDRQFILSSKKLLLSDSGFYLCAWSSAGGFTGEQFFGPGTRLTVL.

The sample holds one count of this clonotype. The rearrangement uses TRBV12-3 or TRBV12-4 and TRBJ2-5, with D hard to call. V was cut by 5 bases and J by 0 bases, with 7 bases left in between. The CDR3 is 13 amino acids. In DNA, the CDR3 is TGTGCCAGCAGTACCGGACACCAAGAGACCCAGTACTTC. It encodes CASSTGHQETQYF.

V gene TRBV20-1 combines with J gene TRBJ2-1; 7 nucleotides agree with TRBD1. The ends lost 0 bases at V and 9 bases at J; junction bases unmatched: 17. The CDR3 has 17 residues. The germline gives CDR1 DFQATT, CDR2 SNEGSKA (reference sequence). Here the CDR3 reads CSARDPKPGGTTLEQFF. The CDR3 DNA reads as TGCAGTGCTAGAGATCCCAAACCAGGGGGTACAACCCTTGAGCAGTTCTTC.

The genes are TRBV4-2 and TRBJ2-3; TRBD2 matches 14 bases. CDR3 size: 17 residues. Unmatched junction bases numbered 4, after V lost 0 bases and J lost 5 bases. Per germline, CDR1 LGHNA and CDR2 YNFKEQ. CDR3 DNA sequence: TGTGCCAGCAGCCAAGAGGGGACTAGCGGGGGAAAAGATACGCAGTATTTT. Its protein product is CASSQEGTSGGKDTQYF.